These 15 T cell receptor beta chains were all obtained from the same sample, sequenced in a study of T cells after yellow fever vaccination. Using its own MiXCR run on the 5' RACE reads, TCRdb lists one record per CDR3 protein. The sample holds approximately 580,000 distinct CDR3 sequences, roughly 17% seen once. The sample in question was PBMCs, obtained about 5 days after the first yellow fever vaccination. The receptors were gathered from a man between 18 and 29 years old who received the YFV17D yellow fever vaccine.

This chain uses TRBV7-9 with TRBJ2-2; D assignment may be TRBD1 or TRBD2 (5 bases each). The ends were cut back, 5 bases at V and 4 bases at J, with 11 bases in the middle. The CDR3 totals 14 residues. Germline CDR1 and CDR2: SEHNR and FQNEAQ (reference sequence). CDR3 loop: CASSLSGPTGELFF. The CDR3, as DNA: TGTGCCAGCAGCCTTTCGGGGCCCACCGGGGAGCTGTTTTTT.

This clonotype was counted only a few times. The CDR3 here is CSAPQLAGGNEQFF. Written as DNA, the CDR3 is TGCAGTGCCCCCCAACTAGCGGGAGGGAATGAGCAGTTCTTC. J is TRBJ2-1 and V is TRBV20-1, with TRBD2 matching over 13 bases. CDR1 and CDR2 from the germline V gene are DFQATT and SNEGSKA (reference sequence). V lost 6 bases and J lost 7; bases outside the gene matches: 6. This CDR3 comprises 14 residues.

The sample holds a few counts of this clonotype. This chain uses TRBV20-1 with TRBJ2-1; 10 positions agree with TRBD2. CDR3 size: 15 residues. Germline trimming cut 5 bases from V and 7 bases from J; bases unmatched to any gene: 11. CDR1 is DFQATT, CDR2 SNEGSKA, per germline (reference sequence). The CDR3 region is CSAEEGTSVRNEQFF. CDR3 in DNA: TGCAGTGCTGAGGAAGGGACTAGCGTTAGGAATGAGCAGTTCTTC.

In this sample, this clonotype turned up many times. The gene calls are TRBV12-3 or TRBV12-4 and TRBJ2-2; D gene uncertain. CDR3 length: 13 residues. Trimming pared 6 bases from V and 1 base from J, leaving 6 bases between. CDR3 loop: CASSRRNTGELFF. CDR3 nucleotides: TGTGCCAGCAGCAGAAGGAACACCGGGGAGCTGTTTTTT.

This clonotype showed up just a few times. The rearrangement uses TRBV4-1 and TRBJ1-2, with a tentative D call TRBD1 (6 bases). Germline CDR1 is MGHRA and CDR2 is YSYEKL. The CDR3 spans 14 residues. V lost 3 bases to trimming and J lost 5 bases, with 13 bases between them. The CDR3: CASSQVWTVYGYTF. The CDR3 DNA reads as TGCGCCAGCAGCCAGGTTTGGACAGTTTATGGCTACACCTTC.

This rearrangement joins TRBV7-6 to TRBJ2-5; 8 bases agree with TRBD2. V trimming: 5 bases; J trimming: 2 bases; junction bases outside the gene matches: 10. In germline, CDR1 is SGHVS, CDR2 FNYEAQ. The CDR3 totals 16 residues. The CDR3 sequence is CASSPIGLAGQETQYF. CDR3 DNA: TGTGCCAGCAGCCCTATCGGGCTAGCGGGTCAAGAGACCCAGTACTTC.

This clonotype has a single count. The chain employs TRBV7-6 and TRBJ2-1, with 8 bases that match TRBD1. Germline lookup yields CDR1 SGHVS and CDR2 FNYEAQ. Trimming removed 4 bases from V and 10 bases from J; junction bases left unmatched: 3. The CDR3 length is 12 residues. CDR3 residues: CASSSRDREQFF. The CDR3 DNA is TGTGCCAGCAGCTCCCGGGACAGGGAGCAGTTCTTC.

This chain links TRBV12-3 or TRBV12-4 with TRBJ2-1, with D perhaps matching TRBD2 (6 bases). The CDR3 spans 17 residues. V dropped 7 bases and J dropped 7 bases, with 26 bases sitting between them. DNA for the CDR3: TGTGCCAGCATCCGAAGGGTCGATAGCGGAGTCTGGAATGAGCAGTTCTTC. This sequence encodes CASIRRVDSGVWNEQFF.

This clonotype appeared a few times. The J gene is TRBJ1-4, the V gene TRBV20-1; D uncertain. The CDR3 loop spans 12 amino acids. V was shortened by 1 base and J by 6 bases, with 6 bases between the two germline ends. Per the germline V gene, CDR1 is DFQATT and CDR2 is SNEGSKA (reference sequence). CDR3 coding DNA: TGCAGTGCTAGAGGTCCCCATGAAAAACTGTTTTTT. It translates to CSARGPHEKLFF.

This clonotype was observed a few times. The CDR3 protein is CASSLFRTGSYEQYF. In DNA, the CDR3 is TGTGCCAGCAGCCTGTTCAGGACAGGTTCCTACGAGCAGTACTTC. The chain joins TRBV6-2 or TRBV6-3 to TRBJ2-7; 7 positions agree with TRBD1. The V gene end was trimmed by 6 bases and the J gene end by 1 base; junction bases not matched to a gene: 9. There are 15 residues in the CDR3. The germline CDR1 and CDR2 sequences are MNHEY and SVGEGT.

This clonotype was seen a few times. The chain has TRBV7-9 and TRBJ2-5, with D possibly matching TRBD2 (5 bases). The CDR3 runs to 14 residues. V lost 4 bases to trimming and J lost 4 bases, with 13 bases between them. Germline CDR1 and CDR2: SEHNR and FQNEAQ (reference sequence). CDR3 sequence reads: CASSYELGGETQYF. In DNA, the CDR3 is TGTGCCAGCAGCTACGAGCTCGGAGGAGAGACCCAGTACTTC.

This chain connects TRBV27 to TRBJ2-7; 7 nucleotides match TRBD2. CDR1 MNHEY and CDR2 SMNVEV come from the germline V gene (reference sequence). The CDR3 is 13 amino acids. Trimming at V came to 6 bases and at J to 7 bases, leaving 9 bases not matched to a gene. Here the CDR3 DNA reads TGTGCCAGCAGCCCGAGCGGGGCCTTAGAGCAGTACTTC. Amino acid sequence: CASSPSGALEQYF.

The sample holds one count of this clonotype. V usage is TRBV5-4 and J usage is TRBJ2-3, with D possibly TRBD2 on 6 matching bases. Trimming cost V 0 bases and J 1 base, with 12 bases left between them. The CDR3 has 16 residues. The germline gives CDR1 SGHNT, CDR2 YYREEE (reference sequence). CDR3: CASSLGLAMGTDTQYF. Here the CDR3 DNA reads TGTGCCAGCAGCTTGGGCCTAGCGATGGGCACAGATACGCAGTATTTT.

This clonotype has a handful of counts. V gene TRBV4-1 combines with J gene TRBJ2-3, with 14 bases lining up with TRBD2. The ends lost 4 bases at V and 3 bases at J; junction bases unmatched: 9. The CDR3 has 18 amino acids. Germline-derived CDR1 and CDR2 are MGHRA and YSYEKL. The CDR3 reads CASSRGLAGGPGTDTQYF. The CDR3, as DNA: TGCGCCAGCAGCCGAGGACTAGCGGGGGGCCCAGGGACAGATACGCAGTATTTT.

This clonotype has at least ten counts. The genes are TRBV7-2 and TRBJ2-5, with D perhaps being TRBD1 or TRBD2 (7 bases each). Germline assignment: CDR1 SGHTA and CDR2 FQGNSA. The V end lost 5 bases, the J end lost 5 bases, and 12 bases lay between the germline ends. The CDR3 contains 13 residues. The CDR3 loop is CASSQQGGETQYF. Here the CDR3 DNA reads TGTGCCAGCAGCCAGCAGGGGGGGGAGACCCAGTACTTC.